Listed here are 25 T cell receptor beta chains from one sample, sequenced in a study of PD-L1 blockade in urothelial cancer. Indicated time point: pretreatment peripheral blood. Generated by immunoSEQ multiplex PCR, the TCRdb table keeps only in-frame clones and is missing some. The sample has 35,000 to 45,000 clones, 90% to 95% seen once. The sample here was PBMCs, taken around atezolizumab (anti-PD-L1) treatment. The receptors were sampled from a woman aged 60-75 years with urothelial cancer.

The chain couples TRBV7-3 to TRBJ2-3, with 10 bases identical to TRBD2. CDR1 and CDR2 (germline): SGHTA, FQGTGA. The CDR3 is 15 amino acids. V shed 5 bases and J 5 bases; nucleotides not matched to a gene: 7. The CDR3 DNA follows: TGTGCCAGCAGCCCCGGGCTAGCGGGAGAAGATACGCAGTATTTT. Translation: CASSPGLAGEDTQYF.

CDR3 amino acids: CASSVEDYIKMETQYF. The CDR3 DNA sequence: TGTGCCAGCAGCGTAGAAGACTACATTAAGATGGAGACCCAGTACTTC. The gene calls are TRBV9 and TRBJ2-5; tentatively, D is TRBD2 (5 bases). Trimming pared 0 bases from V and 5 bases from J, leaving 17 bases between. This CDR3 has 16 amino acids. Per germline, CDR1 SGDLS and CDR2 YYNGEE.

This clone was picked up one time. The V call is TRBV10-3, the J call TRBJ2-1; 14 bases align to TRBD2. Germline loops: CDR1 ENHRY, CDR2 SYGVKD. The CDR3 runs to 16 residues. V shed 8 bases, J shed 6 bases, and the junction held 9 bases outside the gene matches. CDR3: CAISSGTSGRLNEQFF. DNA of the CDR3: TGTGCCATCTCGTCAGGGACTAGCGGGAGACTCAATGAGCAGTTCTTC.

The gene calls are TRBV11-2 and TRBJ2-2; 9 positions match TRBD2. Germline lookup yields CDR1 SGHAT and CDR2 FQNNGV. This CDR3 comprises 15 residues. Trimming took 4 bases from V and 3 from J; bases not matched to a gene: 3. As DNA, the CDR3 is TGTGCCAGCAGCTATCTAGCGGGATACACCGGGGAGCTGTTTTTT. Its translation is CASSYLAGYTGELFF.

The chain recombines TRBV4-1 with TRBJ2-5; weak D call: TRBD1 (6 bases). V dropped 1 base and J dropped 4 bases, with 7 bases sitting between them. CDR1 is MGHRA and CDR2 is YSYEKL in the germline V gene. The CDR3 spans 13 residues. This CDR3 reads CASSQVTGETQYF. CDR3 bases: TGCGCCAGCAGCCAAGTGACAGGAGAGACCCAGTACTTC.

This chain uses TRBV7-8 with TRBJ2-5, with 12 positions matching TRBD2. This CDR3 region has 16 residues. V lost 5 bases and J lost 5; bases outside the gene matches: 9. Germline V CDR1 and CDR2: SGHVS, FQNEAQ. CDR3 sequence: CASSERLAGEGETQYF. The CDR3 DNA reads TGTGCCAGCAGCGAGAGACTAGCGGGAGAGGGTGAGACCCAGTACTTC. The full variable domain, its missing parts supplied by reference TRBV7-8 and TRBJ2-5, is GAGVSQSPRYKVAKRGQDVALRCDPISGHVSLFWYQQALGQGPEFLTYFQNEAQLDKSGLPSDRFFAERPEGSVSTLKIQRTQQEDSAVYLCASSERLAGEGETQYFGPGTRLLVL.

The rearrangement links TRBV11-2 to TRBJ2-7; 8 nucleotides align to TRBD2. The CDR3 extends over 16 amino acids. CDR1 is SGHAT and CDR2 is FQNNGV in the germline V gene. J lost 2 bases, V lost 3 bases, and 9 bases had no gene match. The CDR3 loop reads CASSLPGGQGTYEQYF. The DNA for the CDR3 is TGTGCCAGCAGCTTGCCGGGGGGGCAGGGGACCTACGAGCAGTACTTC.

V gene TRBV7-8 combines with J gene TRBJ2-7; a weak D match, TRBD1 (6 bases). This CDR3 is built from 15 residues. Germline-derived CDR1 and CDR2 are SGHVS and FQNEAQ. V was cut by 1 base and J by 3 bases, with 13 bases left in between. The CDR3, as DNA: TGTGCCAGCAGCTTAGTCCAGGGGTACAACTACGAGCAGTACTTC. This translates into CASSLVQGYNYEQYF.

The chain carries TRBV7-8 and TRBJ2-7; 7 bases fit TRBD1. Germline V gives CDR1 SGHVS, CDR2 FQNEAQ. This CDR3 spans 16 amino acids. J lost 4 bases, V lost 5 bases, and 14 bases had no gene match. The CDR3 sequence: CASSLPAGTASYEQYF. The DNA for the CDR3 is TGTGCCAGCAGCCTTCCTGCCGGGACAGCCTCTTACGAGCAGTACTTC.

V usage is TRBV5-1 and J usage is TRBJ2-1; TRBD2 aligns across 9 bases. With V trimmed by 4 bases and J by 4 bases, 6 bases remained unmatched. Germline V lookup: CDR1 SGHRS, CDR2 YFSETQ. This CDR3 contains 15 residues. Here the CDR3 reads CASSPTSGPYNEQFF. The CDR3 DNA reads as TGCGCCAGCAGCCCGACTAGCGGCCCATACAATGAGCAGTTCTTC.

This chain connects TRBV7-9 to TRBJ1-5; TRBD1 matches 8 bases. With 3 bases clipped from V and 0 bases from J, the junction kept 7 bases outside the gene matches. This CDR3 contains 17 residues. From germline, CDR1 is SEHNR and CDR2 FQNEAQ (reference sequence). DNA for the CDR3: TGTGCCAGCAGCTTGGGGGGGACAGGCGTTAGCAATCAGCCCCAGCATTTT. Amino acid sequence: CASSLGGTGVSNQPQHF.

The rearrangement links TRBV6-6 to TRBJ2-7, with D possibly being TRBD1 (7 bases). The length of the CDR3 is 15 residues. V was clipped by 0 bases and J by 4 bases, with 13 bases between them. Per germline, CDR1 MNHNY and CDR2 SVGAGI (reference sequence). CDR3 sequence (DNA): TGTGCCAGCAGTTACTCAACGGAGGGGGCGTACGAGCAGTACTTC. This codes for CASSYSTEGAYEQYF.

This chain uses TRBV6-5 with TRBJ2-2; 7 bases map to TRBD2. The CDR3 is made up of 16 amino acids. Germline assignment: CDR1 MNHEY and CDR2 SVGAGI. V lost 0 bases, J lost 2 bases, and 3 bases stayed unmatched. The CDR3 here is CASSYSLAVNTGELFF. The CDR3, as DNA: TGTGCCAGCAGTTACTCCCTAGCGGTTAACACCGGGGAGCTGTTTTTT.

The V call is TRBV4-1, the J call TRBJ1-4; D is perhaps TRBD1 (5 bases). Germline CDR1 reads MGHRA; CDR2 reads YSYEKL. The ends were cut back, 1 base at V and 10 bases at J, with 19 bases in the middle. This CDR3 region has 16 residues. The CDR3, as DNA: TGCGCCAGCAGCCAAGCCGAGGGGACTCCGGTGGGAAAACTGTTTTTT. The encoded protein is CASSQAEGTPVGKLFF.

Notes on this clone: No DNA is shown, since the ends of the CDR3 on it are uncertain; the CDR3 is the one TCRdb lists. This chain joins TRBV28 and TRBJ1-2; the table's D gene call, TRBD1, was not cross checked with the DNA. The length of the CDR3 is 14 amino acids, counting both ends. Germline CDR1 MDHEN, CDR2 SYDVKM. The chain's CDR3 is CASSSSDSTYGYTF.

This sequence joins TRBV5-1 and TRBJ2-5, with D possibly TRBD1 on 5 matching bases. V lost 6 bases to trimming and J lost 3 bases, with 15 bases between them. CDR1 SGHRS and CDR2 YFSETQ come from the germline V gene. The CDR3 consists of 14 residues. CDR3 sequence reads: CASTDLGQKETQYF. The CDR3 DNA reads as TGCGCCAGCACCGATTTAGGACAAAAAGAGACCCAGTACTTC.

The chain combines TRBV21-1 with TRBJ2-7; the D call of TRBD1 is as the table states it, not checked on the DNA. TRBV21-1 is flagged as a pseudogene. This CDR3 is built from 15 residues. In nucleotides, the CDR3 is TGTGCCAGCAGAACACAGGGATGGTATTCCTACGAGCAGTACTTC. It yields the protein CASRTQGWYSYEQYF.

V is TRBV7-2 and J is TRBJ2-7; 7 nucleotides line up with TRBD1. The CDR3 is made up of 16 amino acids. The ends lost 5 bases at V and 2 bases at J; junction bases unmatched: 12. Germline lookup yields CDR1 SGHTA and CDR2 FQGNSA. The chain's CDR3 is CASSTPETGTTYEQYF. CDR3 nucleotide sequence: TGTGCCAGCAGCACCCCCGAGACAGGGACAACCTACGAGCAGTACTTC.

With respect to this clone: Different DNA sequences within this sample yield the same CDR3. The chain couples TRBV7-2 to TRBJ1-1, with D perhaps matching TRBD1 (6 bases). Between the trimmed V and J ends, which lost 1 base and 3 bases, there was a span of 6 bases. The CDR3 is 13 amino acids. Germline V gene lookup returns CDR1 SGHTA and CDR2 FQGNSA. In nucleotides, the CDR3 is TGTGCCAGCAGCTTAGACAGGGACACTGAAGCTTTCTTT. It specifies CASSLDRDTEAFF.

In its sample, this clone was seen once. The V gene is TRBV7-9, the J gene TRBJ1-4; 9 nucleotides agree with TRBD1. Losses at the gene ends were 5 bases for V and 7 bases for J; bases not matched to a gene: 17. Germline CDR1 and CDR2: SEHNR and FQNEAQ (reference sequence). This CDR3 region has 18 residues. CDR3 DNA: TGTGCCAGCAGCCAAGGGACAGGGATGGGGGTGAGTGGTGAAAAACTGTTTTTT. Protein sequence: CASSQGTGMGVSGEKLFF.

The genes are TRBV7-9 and TRBJ2-7, with TRBD1 matching 8 bases. This CDR3 comprises 13 residues. Germline lookup yields CDR1 SEHNR and CDR2 FQNEAQ (reference sequence). V shed 5 bases and J 3 bases; nucleotides not matched to a gene: 3. In DNA form, the CDR3 reads TGTGCCAGCAGCCCAGGACAGGGCTACGAGCAGTACTTC. Translation: CASSPGQGYEQYF.

The rearrangement uses TRBV28 and TRBJ2-3; TRBD1 is a possible D gene (6 bases). The CDR3 sequence is 17 residues long. From germline, CDR1 is MDHEN and CDR2 SYDVKM. V lost 6 bases and J 4 bases, leaving 23 bases between the germline ends. This CDR3 is CASSRIRGTQRADTQYF. The CDR3 region has the DNA TGTGCCAGCAGCCGGATTAGGGGGACCCAAAGGGCAGATACGCAGTATTTT.

The rearrangement joins TRBV11-2 to TRBJ1-5, with 7 nucleotides matching TRBD1. Germline V lookup: CDR1 SGHAT, CDR2 FQNNGV. The V gene end was trimmed by 4 bases and the J gene end by 2 bases; junction bases not matched to a gene: 2. This CDR3 is built from 14 residues. CDR3 in amino acids: CASSSQGGNQPQHF. CDR3 in DNA: TGTGCCAGCAGCTCGCAGGGGGGCAATCAGCCCCAGCATTTT.

The chain employs TRBV10-1 and TRBJ2-1, with a tentative D call TRBD2 (5 bases). The CDR3 extends over 12 amino acids. The V end lost 4 bases, the J end lost 15 bases, and 16 bases lay between the germline ends. The germline V gene encodes CDR1 WNHNN and CDR2 SYGVQD (reference sequence). The CDR3 nucleotides are TGCGCCAGCAGTGGGTTTGCGGGTCCACCGTTCTTC. Translation: CASSGFAGPPFF.

This chain uses TRBV28 with TRBJ2-5; 8 bases align to TRBD2. Germline V gives CDR1 MDHEN, CDR2 SYDVKM. With 3 bases clipped from V and 2 bases from J, the junction kept 8 bases outside the gene matches. The CDR3 covers 16 residues. As DNA, the CDR3 is TGTGCCAGCAGTTTTGCGGGACTAGGGGCGCAAGAGACCCAGTACTTC. It is translated as CASSFAGLGAQETQYF.